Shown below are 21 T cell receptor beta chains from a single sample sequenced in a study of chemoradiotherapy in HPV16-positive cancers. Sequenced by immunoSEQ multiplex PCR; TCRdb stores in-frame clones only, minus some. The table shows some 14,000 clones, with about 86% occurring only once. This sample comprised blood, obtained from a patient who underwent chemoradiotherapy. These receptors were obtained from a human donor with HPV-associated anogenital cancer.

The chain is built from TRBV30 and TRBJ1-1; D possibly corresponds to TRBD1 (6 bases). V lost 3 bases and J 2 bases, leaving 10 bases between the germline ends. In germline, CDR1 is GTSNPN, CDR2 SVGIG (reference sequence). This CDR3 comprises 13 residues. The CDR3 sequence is CAWRDSFNTEAFF. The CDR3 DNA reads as TGTGCCTGGAGGGACAGTTTTAACACTGAAGCTTTCTTT.

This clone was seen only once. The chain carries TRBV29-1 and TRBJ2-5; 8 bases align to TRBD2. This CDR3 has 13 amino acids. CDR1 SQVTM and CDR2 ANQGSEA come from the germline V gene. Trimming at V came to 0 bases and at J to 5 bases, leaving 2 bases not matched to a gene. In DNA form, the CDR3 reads TGCAGCGTTGAAGACGGGGGGGCCGAGACCCAGTACTTC. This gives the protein CSVEDGGAETQYF.

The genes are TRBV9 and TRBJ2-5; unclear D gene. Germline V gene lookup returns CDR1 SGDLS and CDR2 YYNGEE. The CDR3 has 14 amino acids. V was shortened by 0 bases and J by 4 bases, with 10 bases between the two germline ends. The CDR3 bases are TGTGCCAGCAGCGTAGGTCGGGCCCGAGAGACCCAGTACTTC. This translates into CASSVGRARETQYF.

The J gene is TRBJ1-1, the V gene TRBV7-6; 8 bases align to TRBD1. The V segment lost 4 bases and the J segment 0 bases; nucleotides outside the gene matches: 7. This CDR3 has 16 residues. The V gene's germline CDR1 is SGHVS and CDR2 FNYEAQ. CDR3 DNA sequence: TGTGCCAGCAGCTCAGGGACAGGTACCATGAACACTGAAGCTTTCTTT. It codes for CASSSGTGTMNTEAFF.

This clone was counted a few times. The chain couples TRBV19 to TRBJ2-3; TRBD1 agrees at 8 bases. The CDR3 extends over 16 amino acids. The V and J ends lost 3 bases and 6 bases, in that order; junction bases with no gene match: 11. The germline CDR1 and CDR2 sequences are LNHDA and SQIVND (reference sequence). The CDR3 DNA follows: TGTGCCAGTAGTATCGAAAGGACAGGGATAAGGGATACGCAGTATTTT. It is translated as CASSIERTGIRDTQYF.

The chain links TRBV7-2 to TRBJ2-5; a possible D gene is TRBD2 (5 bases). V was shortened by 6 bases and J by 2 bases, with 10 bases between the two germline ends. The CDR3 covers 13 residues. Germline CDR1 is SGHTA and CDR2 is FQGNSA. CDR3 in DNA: TGTGCCAGCAGTCGGGGAGTGCAAGAGACCCAGTACTTC. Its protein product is CASSRGVQETQYF.

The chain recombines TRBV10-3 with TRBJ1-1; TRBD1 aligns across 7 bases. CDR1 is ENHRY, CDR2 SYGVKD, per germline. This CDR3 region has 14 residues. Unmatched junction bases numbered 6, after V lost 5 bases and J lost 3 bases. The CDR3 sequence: CAISTTGSDTEAFF. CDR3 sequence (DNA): TGTGCCATCAGTACGACAGGGTCGGACACTGAAGCTTTCTTT.

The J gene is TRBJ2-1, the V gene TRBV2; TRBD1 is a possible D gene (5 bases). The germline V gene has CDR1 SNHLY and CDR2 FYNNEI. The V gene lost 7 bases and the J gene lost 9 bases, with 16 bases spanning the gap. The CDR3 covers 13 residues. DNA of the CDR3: TGTGCCAGCACCCCATCAGGGTTGGGTGAGCAGTTCTTC. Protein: CASTPSGLGEQFF.

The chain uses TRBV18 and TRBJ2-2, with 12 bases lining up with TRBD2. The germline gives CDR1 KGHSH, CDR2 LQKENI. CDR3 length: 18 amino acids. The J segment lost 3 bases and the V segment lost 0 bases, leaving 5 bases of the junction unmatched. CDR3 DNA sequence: TGTGCCAGCTCACCACCCCGGACTAGCGGGACCTACACCGGGGAGCTGTTTTTT. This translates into CASSPPRTSGTYTGELFF.

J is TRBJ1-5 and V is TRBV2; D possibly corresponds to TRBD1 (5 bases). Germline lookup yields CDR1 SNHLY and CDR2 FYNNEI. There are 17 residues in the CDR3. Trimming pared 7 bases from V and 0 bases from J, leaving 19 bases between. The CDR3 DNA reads TGTGCCAGCACTATTCCGGGGGGTGGAGATAGCAATCAGCCCCAGCATTTT. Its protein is CASTIPGGGDSNQPQHF.

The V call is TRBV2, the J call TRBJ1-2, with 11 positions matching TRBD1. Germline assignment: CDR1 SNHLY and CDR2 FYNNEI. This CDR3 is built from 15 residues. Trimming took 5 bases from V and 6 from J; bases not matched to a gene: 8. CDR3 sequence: CASSKRDRGKDGYTF. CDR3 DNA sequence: TGTGCCAGCAGTAAGCGGGACAGGGGGAAGGATGGCTACACCTTC.

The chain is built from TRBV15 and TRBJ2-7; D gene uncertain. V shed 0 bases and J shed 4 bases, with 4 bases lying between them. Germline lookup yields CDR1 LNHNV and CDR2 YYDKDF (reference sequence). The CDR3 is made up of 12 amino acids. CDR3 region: CATSREGYEQYF. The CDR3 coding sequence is TGTGCCACCAGCAGAGAAGGGTACGAGCAGTACTTC.

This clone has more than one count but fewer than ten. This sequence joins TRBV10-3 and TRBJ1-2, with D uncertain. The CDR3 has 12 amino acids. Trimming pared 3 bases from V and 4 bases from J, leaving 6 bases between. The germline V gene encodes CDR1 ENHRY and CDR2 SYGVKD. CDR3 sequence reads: CAISDEGYGYTF. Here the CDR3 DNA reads TGTGCCATCAGTGATGAAGGCTATGGCTACACCTTC.

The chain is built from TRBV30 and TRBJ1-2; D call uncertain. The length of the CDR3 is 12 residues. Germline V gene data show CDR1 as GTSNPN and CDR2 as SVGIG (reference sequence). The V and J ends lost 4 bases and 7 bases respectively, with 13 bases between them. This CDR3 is CAWNAGKGGYTF. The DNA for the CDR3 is TGTGCCTGGAATGCGGGGAAGGGTGGCTACACCTTC.

CDR3 residues: CSVVWGGANVLTF. The CDR3 DNA follows: TGCAGCGTTGTTTGGGGTGGGGCCAACGTCCTGACTTTC. The gene calls are TRBV29-1 and TRBJ2-6; no definite D call. This CDR3 has 13 amino acids. Germline CDR1 and CDR2: SQVTM and ANQGSEA. V was pared by 4 bases and J by 3 bases, with 7 bases between. Based on the CDR3 plus reference TRBV29-1 and TRBJ2-6, the full variable domain is SAVISQKPSRDICQRGTSLTIQCQVDSQVTMMFWYRQQPGQSLTLIATANQGSEATYESGFVIDKFPISRPNLTFSTLTVSNMSPEDSSIYLCSVVWGGANVLTFGAGSRLTVL.

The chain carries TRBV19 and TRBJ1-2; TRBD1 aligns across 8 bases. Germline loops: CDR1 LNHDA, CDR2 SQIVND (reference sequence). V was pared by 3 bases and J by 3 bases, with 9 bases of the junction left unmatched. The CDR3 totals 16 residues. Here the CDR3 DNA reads TGTGCCAGTAGTATCTACTCAGGGGGCCTTCACTATGGCTACACCTTC. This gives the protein CASSIYSGGLHYGYTF.

The CDR3 DNA is TGCAGCGTTGAGACGGGGCCCTTCCAAGAGACCCAGTACTTC. Its protein product is CSVETGPFQETQYF. This chain joins TRBV29-1 and TRBJ2-5; D tentatively reads TRBD1 or TRBD2 (5 bases each). Trimming shortened V by 3 bases and J by 1 base, and 12 bases separated the two germline ends. Germline V gene lookup returns CDR1 SQVTM and CDR2 ANQGSEA. The CDR3 runs to 14 residues.

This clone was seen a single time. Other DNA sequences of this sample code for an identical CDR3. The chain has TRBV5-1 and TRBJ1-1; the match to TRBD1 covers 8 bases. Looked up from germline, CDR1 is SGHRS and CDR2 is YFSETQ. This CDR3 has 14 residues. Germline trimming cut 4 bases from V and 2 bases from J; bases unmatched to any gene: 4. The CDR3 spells CASSPGTGNTEAFF. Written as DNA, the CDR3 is TGCGCCAGCAGCCCAGGGACAGGCAACACTGAAGCTTTCTTT.

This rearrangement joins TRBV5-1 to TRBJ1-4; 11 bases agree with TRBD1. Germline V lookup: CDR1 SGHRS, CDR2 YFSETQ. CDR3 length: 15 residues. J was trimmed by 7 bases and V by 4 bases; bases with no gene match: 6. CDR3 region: CASSRTGTGGEKLFF. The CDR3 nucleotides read TGCGCCAGCAGCAGAACCGGGACAGGGGGTGAAAAACTGTTTTTT.

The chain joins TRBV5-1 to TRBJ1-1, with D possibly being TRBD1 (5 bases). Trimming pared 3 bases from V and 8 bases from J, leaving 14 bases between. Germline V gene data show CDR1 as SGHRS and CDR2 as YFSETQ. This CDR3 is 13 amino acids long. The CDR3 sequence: CASSWDRQREAFF. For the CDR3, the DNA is TGCGCCAGCAGCTGGGACCGACAGAGAGAAGCTTTCTTT.

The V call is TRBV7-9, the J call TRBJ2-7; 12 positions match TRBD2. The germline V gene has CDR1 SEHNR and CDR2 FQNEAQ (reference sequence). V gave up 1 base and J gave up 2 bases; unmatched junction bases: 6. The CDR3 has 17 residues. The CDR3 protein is CASSLEPSGRVTYEQYF. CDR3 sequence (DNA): TGTGCCAGCAGCTTAGAACCTAGCGGGAGGGTGACCTACGAGCAGTACTTC.